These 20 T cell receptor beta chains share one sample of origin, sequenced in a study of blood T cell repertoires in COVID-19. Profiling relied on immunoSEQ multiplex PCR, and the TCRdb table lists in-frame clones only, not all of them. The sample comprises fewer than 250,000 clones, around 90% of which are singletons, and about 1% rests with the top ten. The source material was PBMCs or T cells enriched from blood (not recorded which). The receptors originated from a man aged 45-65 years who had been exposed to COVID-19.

CDR3: CASVRGANNYGYTF. In nucleotides, the CDR3 is TGTGCCAGCGTCCGGGGGGCTAATAACTATGGCTACACCTTC. V is TRBV28 and J is TRBJ1-2; TRBD1 might be the D (6 bases). Trimming removed 8 bases at V and 1 base at J, with 14 bases between. This CDR3 spans 14 amino acids. Germline CDR1 reads MDHEN; CDR2 reads SYDVKM.

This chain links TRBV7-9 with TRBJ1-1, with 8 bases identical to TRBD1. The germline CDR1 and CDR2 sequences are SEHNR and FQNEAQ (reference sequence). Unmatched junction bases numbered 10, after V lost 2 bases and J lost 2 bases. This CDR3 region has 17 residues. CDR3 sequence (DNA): TGTGCCAGCAGCTTATCGGGCAGGGGGCGGTTAAACACTGAAGCTTTCTTT. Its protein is CASSLSGRGRLNTEAFF.

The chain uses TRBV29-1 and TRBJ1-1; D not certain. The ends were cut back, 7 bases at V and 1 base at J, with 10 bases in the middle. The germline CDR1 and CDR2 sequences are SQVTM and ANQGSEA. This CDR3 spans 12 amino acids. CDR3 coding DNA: TGCAGCGCGTCTTACGGGAACACTGAAGCTTTCTTT. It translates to CSASYGNTEAFF.

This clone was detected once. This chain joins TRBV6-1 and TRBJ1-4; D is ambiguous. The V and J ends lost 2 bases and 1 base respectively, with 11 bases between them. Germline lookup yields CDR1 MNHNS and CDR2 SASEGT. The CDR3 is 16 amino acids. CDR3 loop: CASSESFGRTNEKLFF. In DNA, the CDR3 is TGTGCCAGCAGTGAATCGTTTGGCAGAACTAATGAAAAACTGTTTTTT.

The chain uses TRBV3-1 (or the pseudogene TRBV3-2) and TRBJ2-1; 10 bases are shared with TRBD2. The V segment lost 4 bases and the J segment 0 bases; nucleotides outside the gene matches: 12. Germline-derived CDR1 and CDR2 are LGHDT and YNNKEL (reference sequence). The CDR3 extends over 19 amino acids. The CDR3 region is CASSPPSGGHQLSYNEQFF. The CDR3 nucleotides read TGTGCCAGCAGCCCCCCTAGCGGGGGCCACCAACTCTCCTACAATGAGCAGTTCTTC.

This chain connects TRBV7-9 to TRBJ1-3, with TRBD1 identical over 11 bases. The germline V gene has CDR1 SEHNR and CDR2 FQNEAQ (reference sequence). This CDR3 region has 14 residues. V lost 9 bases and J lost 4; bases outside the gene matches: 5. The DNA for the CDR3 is TGTGCCAGTGGACAGGGGGCTCGCGGAAACACCATATATTTT. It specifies CASGQGARGNTIYF.

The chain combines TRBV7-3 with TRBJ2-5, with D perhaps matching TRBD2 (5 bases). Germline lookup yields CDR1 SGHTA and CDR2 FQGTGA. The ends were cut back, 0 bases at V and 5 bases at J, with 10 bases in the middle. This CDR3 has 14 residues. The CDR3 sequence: CASSLTGPGETQYF. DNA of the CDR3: TGTGCCAGCAGCTTAACCGGGCCGGGGGAGACCCAGTACTTC.

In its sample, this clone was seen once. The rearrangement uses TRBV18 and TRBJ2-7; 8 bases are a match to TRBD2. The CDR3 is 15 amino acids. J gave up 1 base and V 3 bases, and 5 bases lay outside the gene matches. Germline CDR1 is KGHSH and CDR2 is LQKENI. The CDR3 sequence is CASSPLSGGSYEQYF. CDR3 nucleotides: TGTGCCAGCTCACCCCTCAGCGGGGGATCCTACGAGCAGTACTTC. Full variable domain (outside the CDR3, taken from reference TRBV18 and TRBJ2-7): NAGVMQNPRHLVRRRGQEARLRCSPMKGHSHVYWYRQLPEEGLKFMVYLQKENIIDESGMPKERFSAEFPKEGPSILRIQQVVRGDSAAYFCASSPLSGGSYEQYFGPGTRLTVT.

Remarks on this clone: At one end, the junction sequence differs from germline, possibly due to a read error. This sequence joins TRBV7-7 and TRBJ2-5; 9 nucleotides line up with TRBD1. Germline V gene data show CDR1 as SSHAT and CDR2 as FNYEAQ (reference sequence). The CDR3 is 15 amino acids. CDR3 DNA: TGTGCTAGCACTAGGGGGACAGGGTATCAAGAGACCCAGTACTTC. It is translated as CASTRGTGYQETQYF.

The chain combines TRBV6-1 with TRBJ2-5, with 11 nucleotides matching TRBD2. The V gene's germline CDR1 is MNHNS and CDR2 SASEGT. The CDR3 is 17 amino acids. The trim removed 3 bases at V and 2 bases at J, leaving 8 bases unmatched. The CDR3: CASSELAGGLYQETQYF. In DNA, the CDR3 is TGTGCCAGCAGTGAGCTAGCGGGGGGTCTATATCAAGAGACCCAGTACTTC.

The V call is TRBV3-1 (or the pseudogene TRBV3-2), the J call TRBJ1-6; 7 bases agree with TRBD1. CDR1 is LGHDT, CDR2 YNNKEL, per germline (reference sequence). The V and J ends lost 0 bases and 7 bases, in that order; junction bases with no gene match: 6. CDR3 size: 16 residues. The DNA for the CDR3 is TGTGCCAGCAGCCAAGAAGGAGGGGGCTACAATTCACCCCTCCACTTT. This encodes CASSQEGGGYNSPLHF.

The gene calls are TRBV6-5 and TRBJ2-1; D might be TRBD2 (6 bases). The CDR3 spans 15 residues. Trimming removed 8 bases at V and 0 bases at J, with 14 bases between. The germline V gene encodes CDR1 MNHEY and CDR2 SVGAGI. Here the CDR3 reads CASESVGSSYNEQFF. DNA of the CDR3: TGTGCCAGCGAGTCAGTCGGGAGCTCCTACAATGAGCAGTTCTTC.

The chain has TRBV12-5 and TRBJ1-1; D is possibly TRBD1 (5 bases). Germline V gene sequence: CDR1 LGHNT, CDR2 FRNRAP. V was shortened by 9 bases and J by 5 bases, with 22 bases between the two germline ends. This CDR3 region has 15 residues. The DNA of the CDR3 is TGTGCTAGCTACCAAACCGCCGGGAGGGGAACTGAAGCTTTCTTT. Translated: CASYQTAGRGTEAFF.

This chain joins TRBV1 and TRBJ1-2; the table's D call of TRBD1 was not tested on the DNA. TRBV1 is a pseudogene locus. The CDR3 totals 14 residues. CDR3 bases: TGCACCAGCAGCCGGGACAGGGCGCTCTATGGCTACACCTTC. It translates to CTSSRDRALYGYTF.

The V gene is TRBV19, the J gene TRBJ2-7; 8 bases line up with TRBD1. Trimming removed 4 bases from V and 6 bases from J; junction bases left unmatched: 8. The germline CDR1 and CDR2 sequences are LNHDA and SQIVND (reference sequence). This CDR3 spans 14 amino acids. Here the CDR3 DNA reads TGTGCCAGTAGTACGACAGGGGTGATATCCGAGCAGTACTTC. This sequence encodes CASSTTGVISEQYF.

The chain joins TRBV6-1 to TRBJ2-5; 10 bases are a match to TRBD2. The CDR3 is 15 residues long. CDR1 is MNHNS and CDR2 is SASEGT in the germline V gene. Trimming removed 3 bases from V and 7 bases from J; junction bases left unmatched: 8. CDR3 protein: CASSDDSGGQGTQYF. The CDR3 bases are TGTGCCAGCAGTGATGATAGCGGGGGGCAGGGGACCCAGTACTTC.

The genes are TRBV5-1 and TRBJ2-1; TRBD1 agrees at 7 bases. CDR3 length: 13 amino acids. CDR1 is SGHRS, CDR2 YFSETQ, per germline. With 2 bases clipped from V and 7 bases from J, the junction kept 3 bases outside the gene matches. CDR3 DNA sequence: TGCGCCAGCAGCTTCCGACAGGGTAATGAGCAGTTCTTC. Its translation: CASSFRQGNEQFF.

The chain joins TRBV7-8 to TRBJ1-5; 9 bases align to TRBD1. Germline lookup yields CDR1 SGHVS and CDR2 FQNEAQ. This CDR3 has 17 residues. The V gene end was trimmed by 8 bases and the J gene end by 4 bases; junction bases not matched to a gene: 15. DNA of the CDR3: TGTGCCAGCGGTTCCTCTACCGGGACAGGGATAAATCAGCCCCAGCATTTT. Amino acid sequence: CASGSSTGTGINQPQHF.

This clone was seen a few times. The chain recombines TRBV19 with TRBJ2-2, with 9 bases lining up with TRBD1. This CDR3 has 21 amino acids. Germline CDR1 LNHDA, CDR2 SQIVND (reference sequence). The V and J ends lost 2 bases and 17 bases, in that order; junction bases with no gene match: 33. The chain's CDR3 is CASSIIFLGTGITPEHRGAFF. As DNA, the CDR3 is TGTGCCAGTAGTATAATATTTTTAGGGACAGGGATTACTCCCGAGCACCGGGGAGCTTTTTTT.

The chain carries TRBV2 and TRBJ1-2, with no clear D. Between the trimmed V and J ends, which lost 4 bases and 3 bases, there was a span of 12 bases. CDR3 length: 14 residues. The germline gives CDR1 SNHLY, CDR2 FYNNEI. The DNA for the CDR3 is TGTGCCAGCAGTGGACAAGAGGGTTACTATGGCTACACCTTC. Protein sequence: CASSGQEGYYGYTF.